This TCR beta chain was sequenced for a study of blood T cell repertoires in COVID-19. Using immunoSEQ multiplex PCR, the repertoire was profiled, and TCRdb retains in-frame clones only, with some absent. Among more than 95,000 clones listed, roughly 82% were seen once. Trimming pared 6 bases from V and 6 bases from J, leaving 9 bases between. The germline CDR1 and CDR2 sequences are SGHTA and FQGNSA. This CDR3 is 12 amino acids long. The sample comprised peripheral blood. The TCR sequence derives from a human donor in a cohort sampled during active COVID-19. The chain has TRBV7-2 and TRBJ1-5, with a possible D match to TRBD1 (6 bases). The CDR3 coding sequence is TGTGCCAGCAGTTTACAGGGTCAGCCCCAGCATTTT. Translation gives CASSLQGQPQHF.